This record covers a single TCR beta chain. The sample belongs to a study of blood T cell repertoires in COVID-19. About the study: Donors in the United States, Italy and Spain gave samples during acute or convalescent COVID-19.

The assay was immunoSEQ multiplex PCR, and TCRdb's table has in-frame clones only and misses some. The data contain 55,000 to 75,000 clones, about 80% of them singletons. With 5 bases clipped from V and 3 bases from J, the junction kept 7 bases outside the gene matches. Germline V gene lookup returns CDR1 SGHTA and CDR2 FQGNSA. The CDR3 has 16 residues. Input material: peripheral blood. This receptor was identified in an elderly man with COVID-19, enrolled during active disease. The V and J genes are TRBV7-2 and TRBJ2-1, with 10 positions matching TRBD2. The CDR3 DNA sequence: TGTGCCAGCAGCCAAAGGACTAGCGGAATCTACAATGAGCAGTTCTTC. It specifies CASSQRTSGIYNEQFF.